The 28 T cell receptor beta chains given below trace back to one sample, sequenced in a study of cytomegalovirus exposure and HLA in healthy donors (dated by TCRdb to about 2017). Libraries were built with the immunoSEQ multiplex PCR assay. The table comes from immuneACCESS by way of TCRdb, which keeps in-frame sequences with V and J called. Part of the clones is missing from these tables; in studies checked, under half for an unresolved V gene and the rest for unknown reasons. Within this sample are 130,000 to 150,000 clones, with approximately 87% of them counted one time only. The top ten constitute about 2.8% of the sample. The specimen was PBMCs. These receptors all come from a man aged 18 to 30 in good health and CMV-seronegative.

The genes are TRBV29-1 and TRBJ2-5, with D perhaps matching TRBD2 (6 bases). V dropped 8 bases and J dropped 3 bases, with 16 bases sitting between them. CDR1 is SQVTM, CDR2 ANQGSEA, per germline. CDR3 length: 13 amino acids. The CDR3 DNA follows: TGCAGCTATCTCCGGGGGTCCGAAGAGACCCAGTACTTC. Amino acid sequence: CSYLRGSEETQYF.

The DNA for the CDR3 is TGTGCCAGCAGCTTGGAAGCGGGGTTCCCCTACGAGCAGTACTTC. As protein: CASSLEAGFPYEQYF. The rearrangement joins TRBV5-4 to TRBJ2-7; TRBD2 matches at 7 bases. The V and J ends lost 0 bases and 2 bases, in that order; junction bases with no gene match: 5. The CDR3 length is 15 residues. Looked up from germline, CDR1 is SGHNT and CDR2 is YYREEE (reference sequence).

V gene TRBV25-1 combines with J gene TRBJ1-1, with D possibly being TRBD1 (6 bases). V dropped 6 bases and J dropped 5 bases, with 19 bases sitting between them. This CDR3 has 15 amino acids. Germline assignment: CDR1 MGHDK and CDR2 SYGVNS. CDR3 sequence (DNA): TGTGCCAGCAGCTTAGGGGTGGGGGGGCTAACTGAAGCTTTCTTT. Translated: CASSLGVGGLTEAFF.

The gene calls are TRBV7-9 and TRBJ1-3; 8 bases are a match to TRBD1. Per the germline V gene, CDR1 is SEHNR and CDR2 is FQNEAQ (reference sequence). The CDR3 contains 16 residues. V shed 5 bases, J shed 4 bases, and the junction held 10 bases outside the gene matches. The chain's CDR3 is CASSPPGQGVGNTIYF. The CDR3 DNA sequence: TGTGCCAGCAGCCCCCCTGGACAGGGTGTCGGAAACACCATATATTTT.

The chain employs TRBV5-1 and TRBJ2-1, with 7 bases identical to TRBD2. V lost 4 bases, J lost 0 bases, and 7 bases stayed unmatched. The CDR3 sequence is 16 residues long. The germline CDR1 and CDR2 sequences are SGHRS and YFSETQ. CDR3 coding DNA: TGCGCCAGCAGCCCGGGACTACTGGGCTCCTACAATGAGCAGTTCTTC. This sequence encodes CASSPGLLGSYNEQFF.

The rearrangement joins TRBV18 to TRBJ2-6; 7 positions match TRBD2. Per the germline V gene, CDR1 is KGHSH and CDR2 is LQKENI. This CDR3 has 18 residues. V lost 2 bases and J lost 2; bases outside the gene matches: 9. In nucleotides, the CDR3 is TGTGCCAGCTCACCAAGCCAACTAGCGACTGCTGGGGCCAACGTCCTGACTTTC. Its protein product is CASSPSQLATAGANVLTF.

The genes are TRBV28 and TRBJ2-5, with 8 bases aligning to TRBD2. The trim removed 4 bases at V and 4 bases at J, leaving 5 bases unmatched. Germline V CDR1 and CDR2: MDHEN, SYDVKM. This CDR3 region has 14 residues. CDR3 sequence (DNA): TGTGCCAGCAGTTGGGGACTAGAGGGAGAGACCCAGTACTTC. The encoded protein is CASSWGLEGETQYF.

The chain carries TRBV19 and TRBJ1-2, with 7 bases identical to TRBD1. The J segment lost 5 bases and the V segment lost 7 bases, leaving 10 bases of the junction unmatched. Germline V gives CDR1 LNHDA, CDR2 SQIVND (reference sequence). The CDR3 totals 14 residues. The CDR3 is CASTPRDRIYGYTF. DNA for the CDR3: TGTGCCAGTACCCCCCGGGACAGAATTTATGGCTACACCTTC.

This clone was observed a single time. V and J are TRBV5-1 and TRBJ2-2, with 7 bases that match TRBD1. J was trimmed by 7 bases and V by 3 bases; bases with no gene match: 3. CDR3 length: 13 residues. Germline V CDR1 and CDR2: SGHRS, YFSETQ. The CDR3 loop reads CASSSRGLGELFF. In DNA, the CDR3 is TGCGCCAGCAGCTCGAGGGGGCTCGGGGAGCTGTTTTTT.

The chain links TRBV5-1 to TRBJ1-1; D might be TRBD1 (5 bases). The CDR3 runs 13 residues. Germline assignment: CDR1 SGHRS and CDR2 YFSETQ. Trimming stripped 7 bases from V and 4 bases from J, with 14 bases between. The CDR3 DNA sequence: TGCGCCAGCGAAGTAGACGGGGGCACTGAAGCTTTCTTT. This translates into CASEVDGGTEAFF.

The CDR3 DNA reads TGTGCCATCAGCACGGGACAGGGTCCCCACGAGCAGTACTTC. Residues: CAISTGQGPHEQYF. The rearrangement links TRBV10-3 to TRBJ2-7; 9 positions agree with TRBD1. The CDR3 covers 14 residues. Germline CDR1 is ENHRY and CDR2 is SYGVKD. The V and J ends lost 6 bases and 5 bases, in that order; junction bases with no gene match: 8.

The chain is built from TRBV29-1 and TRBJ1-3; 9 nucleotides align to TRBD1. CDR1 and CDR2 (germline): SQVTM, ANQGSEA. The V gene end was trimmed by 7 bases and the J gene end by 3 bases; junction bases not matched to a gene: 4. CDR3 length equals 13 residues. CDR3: CSGGTGFGNTIYF. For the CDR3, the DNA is TGCAGCGGCGGGACAGGGTTTGGAAACACCATATATTTT.

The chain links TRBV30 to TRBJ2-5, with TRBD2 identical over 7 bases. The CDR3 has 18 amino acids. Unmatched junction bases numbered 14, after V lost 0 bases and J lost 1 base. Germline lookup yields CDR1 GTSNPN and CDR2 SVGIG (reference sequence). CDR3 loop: CAWSVQEGRGRGQETQYF. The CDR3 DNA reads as TGTGCCTGGAGTGTACAGGAGGGTAGAGGGAGGGGCCAAGAGACCCAGTACTTC.

This CDR3 is CASSPAPRGPGTEAFF. CDR3 nucleotide sequence: TGTGCCAGCAGCCCCGCCCCTCGAGGGCCGGGGACTGAAGCTTTCTTT. The V and J genes are TRBV7-2 and TRBJ1-1; D not resolved. The germline gives CDR1 SGHTA, CDR2 FQGNSA. V lost 5 bases to trimming and J lost 5 bases, with 21 bases between them. CDR3 length equals 16 residues.

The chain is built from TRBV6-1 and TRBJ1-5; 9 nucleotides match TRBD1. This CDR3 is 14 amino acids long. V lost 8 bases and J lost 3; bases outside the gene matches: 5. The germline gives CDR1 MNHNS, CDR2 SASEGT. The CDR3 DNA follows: TGTGCCAGCCTGGACAGGGGTATCAATCAGCCCCAGCATTTT. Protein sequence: CASLDRGINQPQHF.

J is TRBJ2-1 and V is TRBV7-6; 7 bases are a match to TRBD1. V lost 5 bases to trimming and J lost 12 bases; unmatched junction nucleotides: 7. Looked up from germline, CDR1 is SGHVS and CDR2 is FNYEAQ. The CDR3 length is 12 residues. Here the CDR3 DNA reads TGTGCCAGCAGCGACAGGGCAGTAGGGCAGTTCTTC. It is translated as CASSDRAVGQFF. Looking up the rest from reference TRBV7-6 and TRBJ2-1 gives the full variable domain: GAGVSQSPRYKVTKRGQDVALRCDPISGHVSLYWYRQALGQGPEFLTYFNYEAQQDKSGLPNDRFSAERPEGSISTLTIQRTEQRDSAMYRCASSDRAVGQFFGPGTRLTVL.

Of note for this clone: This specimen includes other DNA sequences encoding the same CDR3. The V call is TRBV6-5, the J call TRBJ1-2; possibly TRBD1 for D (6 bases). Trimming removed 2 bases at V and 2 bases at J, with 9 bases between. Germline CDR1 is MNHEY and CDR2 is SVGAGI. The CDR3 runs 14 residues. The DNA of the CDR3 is TGTGCCAGCAGTTACAGTACAGGGAACTATGGCTACACCTTC. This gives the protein CASSYSTGNYGYTF.

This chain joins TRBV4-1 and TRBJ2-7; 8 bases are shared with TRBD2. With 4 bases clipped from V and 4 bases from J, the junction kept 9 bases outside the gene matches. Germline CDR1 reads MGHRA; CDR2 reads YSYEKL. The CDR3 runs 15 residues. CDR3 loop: CASSRQLAGLYEQYF. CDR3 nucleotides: TGCGCCAGCAGCCGCCAGTTAGCGGGGCTTTACGAGCAGTACTTC.

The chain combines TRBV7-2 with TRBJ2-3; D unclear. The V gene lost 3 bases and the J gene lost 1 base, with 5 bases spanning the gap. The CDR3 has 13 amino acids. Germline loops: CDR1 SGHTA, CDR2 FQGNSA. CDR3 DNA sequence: TGTGCCAGCAGCTTCCCAGGCACAGATACGCAGTATTTT. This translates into CASSFPGTDTQYF.

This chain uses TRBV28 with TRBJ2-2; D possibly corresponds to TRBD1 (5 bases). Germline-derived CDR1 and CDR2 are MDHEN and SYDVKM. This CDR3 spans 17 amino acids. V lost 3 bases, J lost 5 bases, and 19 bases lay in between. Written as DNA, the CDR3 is TGTGCCAGCAGTTTTCGGTTTTGGGGCAAGGGGACCGGGGAGCTGTTTTTT. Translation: CASSFRFWGKGTGELFF. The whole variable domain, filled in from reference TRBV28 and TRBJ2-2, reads DVKVTQSSRYLVKRTGEKVFLECVQDMDHENMFWYRQDPGLGLRLIYFSYDVKMKEKGDIPEGYSVSREKKERFSLILESASTNQTSMYLCASSFRFWGKGTGELFFGEGSRLTVL.

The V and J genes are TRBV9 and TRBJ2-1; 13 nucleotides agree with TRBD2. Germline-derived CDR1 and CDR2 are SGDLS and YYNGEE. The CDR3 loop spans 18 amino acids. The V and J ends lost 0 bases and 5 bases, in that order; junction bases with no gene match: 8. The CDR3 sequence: CASSVAPGGTSGNNEQFF. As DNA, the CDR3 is TGTGCCAGCAGCGTAGCTCCAGGGGGGACTAGCGGGAACAATGAGCAGTTCTTC.

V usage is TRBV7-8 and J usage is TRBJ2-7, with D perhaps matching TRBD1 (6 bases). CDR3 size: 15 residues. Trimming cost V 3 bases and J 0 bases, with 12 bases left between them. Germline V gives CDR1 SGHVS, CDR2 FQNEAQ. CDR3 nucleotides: TGTGCCAGCAGCTTTCCCGGGACACCCTCCTACGAGCAGTACTTC. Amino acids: CASSFPGTPSYEQYF.

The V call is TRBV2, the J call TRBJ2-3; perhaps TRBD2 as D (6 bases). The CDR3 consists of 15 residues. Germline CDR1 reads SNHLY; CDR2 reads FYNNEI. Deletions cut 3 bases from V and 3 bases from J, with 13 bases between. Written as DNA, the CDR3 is TGTGCCAGCAGTGAGGAGACTAGGAGGACAGATACGCAGTATTTT. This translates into CASSEETRRTDTQYF.

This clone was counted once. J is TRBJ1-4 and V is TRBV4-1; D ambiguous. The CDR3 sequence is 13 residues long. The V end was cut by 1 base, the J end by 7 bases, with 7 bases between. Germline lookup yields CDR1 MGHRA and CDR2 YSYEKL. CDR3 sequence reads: CASSQAYGEKLFF. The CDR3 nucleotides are TGCGCCAGCAGCCAAGCTTACGGTGAAAAACTGTTTTTT.

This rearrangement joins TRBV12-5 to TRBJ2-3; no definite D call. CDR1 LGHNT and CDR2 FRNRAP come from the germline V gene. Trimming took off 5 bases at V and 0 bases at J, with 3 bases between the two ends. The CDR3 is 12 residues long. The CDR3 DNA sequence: TGTGCTAGTGGTCTAAGCACAGATACGCAGTATTTT. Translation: CASGLSTDTQYF.

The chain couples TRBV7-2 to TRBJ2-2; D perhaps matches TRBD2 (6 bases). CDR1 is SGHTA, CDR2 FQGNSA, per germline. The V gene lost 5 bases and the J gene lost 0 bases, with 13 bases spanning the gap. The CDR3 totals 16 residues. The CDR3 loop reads CASSLFLASNTGELFF. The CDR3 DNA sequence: TGTGCCAGCAGCCTATTCCTAGCGTCGAACACCGGGGAGCTGTTTTTT.

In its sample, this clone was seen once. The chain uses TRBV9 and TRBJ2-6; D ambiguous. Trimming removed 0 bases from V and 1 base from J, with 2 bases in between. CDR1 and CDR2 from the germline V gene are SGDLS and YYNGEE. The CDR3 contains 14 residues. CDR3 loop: CASSVVSGANVLTF. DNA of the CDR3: TGTGCCAGCAGCGTAGTATCTGGGGCCAACGTCCTGACTTTC.

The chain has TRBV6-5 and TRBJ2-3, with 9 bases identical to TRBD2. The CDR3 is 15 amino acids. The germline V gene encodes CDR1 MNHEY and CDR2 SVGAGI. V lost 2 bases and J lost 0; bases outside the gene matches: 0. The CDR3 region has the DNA TGTGCCAGCAGTTACACTAGCGGGAGCACAGATACGCAGTATTTT. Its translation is CASSYTSGSTDTQYF.